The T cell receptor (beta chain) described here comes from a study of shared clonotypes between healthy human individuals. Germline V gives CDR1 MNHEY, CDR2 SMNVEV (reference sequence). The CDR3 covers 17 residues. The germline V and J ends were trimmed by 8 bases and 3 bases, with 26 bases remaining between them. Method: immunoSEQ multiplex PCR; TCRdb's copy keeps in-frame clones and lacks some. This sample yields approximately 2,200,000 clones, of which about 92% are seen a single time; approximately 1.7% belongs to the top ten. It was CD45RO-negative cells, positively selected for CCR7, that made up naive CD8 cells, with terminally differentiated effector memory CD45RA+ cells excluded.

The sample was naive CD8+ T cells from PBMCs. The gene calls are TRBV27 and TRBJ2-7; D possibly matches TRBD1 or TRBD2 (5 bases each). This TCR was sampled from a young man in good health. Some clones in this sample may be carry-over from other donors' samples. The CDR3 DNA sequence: TGTGCCAGCCGCCGGGACGCCGAGTTCCGGACTCACTACGAGCAGTACTTC. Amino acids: CASRRDAEFRTHYEQYF.